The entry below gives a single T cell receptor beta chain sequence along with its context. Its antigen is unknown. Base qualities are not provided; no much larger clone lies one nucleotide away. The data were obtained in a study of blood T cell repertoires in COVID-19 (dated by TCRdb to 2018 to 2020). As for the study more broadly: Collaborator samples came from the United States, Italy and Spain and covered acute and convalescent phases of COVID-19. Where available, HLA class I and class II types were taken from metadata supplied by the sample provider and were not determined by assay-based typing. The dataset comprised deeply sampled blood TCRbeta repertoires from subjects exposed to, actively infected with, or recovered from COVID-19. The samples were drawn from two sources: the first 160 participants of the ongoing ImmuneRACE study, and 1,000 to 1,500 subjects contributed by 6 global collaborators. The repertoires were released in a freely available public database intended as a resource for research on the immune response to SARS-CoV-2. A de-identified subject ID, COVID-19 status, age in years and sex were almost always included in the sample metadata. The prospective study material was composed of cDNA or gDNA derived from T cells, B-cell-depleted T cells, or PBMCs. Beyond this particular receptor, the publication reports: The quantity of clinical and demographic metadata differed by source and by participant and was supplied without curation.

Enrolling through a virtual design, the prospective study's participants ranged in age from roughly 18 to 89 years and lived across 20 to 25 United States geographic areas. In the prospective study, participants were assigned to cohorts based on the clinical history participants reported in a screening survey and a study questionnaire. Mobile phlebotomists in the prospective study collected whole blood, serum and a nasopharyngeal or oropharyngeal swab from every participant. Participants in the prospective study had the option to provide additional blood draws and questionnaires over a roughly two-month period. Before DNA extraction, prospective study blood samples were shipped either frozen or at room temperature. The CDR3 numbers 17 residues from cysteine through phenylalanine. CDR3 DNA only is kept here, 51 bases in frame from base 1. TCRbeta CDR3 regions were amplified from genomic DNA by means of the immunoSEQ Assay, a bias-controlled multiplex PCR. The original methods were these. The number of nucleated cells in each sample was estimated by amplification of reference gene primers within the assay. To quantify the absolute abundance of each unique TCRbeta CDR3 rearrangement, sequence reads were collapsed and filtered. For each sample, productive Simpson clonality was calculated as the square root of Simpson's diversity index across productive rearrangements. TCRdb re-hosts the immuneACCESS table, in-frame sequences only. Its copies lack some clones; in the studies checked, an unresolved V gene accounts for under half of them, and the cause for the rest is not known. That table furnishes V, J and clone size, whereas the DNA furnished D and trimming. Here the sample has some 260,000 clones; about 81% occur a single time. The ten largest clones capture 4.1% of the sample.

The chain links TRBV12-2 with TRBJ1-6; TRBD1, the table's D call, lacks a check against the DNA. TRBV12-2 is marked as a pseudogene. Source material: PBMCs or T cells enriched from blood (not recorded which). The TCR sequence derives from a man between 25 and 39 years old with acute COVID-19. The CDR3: CASRKRWRGLYNSPLHF. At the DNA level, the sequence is TGTGCAAGTCGCAAAAGGTGGAGGGGGCTCTATAATTCACCCCTCCACTTT.